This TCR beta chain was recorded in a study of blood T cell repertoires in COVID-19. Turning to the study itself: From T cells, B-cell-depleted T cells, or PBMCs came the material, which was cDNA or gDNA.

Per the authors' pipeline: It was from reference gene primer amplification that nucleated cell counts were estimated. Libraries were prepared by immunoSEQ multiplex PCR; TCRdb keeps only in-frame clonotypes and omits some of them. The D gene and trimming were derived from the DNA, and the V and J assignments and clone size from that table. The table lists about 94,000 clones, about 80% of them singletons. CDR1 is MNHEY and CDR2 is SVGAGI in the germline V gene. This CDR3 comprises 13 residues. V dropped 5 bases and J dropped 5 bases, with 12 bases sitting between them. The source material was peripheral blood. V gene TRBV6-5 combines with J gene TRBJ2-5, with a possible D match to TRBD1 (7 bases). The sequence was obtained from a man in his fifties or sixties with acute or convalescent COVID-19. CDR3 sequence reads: CASSQGGSETQYF. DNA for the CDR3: TGTGCCAGCAGTCAGGGGGGTTCGGAGACCCAGTACTTC.